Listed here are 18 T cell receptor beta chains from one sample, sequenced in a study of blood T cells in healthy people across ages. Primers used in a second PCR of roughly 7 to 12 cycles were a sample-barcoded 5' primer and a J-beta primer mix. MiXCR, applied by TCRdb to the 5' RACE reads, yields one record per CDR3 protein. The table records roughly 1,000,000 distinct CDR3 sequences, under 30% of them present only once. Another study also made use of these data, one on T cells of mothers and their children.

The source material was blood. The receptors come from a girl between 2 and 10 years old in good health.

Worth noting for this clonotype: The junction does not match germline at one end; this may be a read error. The DNA for the CDR3 is TGCGCCAGCAGGGGAACAGGGGACAACGTCCTGACTTTC. It translates to CASRGTGDNVLTF. The chain uses TRBV5-1 and TRBJ2-6; 7 bases map to TRBD1. CDR3 length: 13 amino acids. The V gene's germline CDR1 is SGHRS and CDR2 YFSETQ.

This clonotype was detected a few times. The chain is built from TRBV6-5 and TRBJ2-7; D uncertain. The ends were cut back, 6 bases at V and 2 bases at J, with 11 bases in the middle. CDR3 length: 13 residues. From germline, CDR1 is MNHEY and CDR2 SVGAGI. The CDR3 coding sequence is TGTGCCAGCAGCGAGGCCTTGACCTACGAGCAGTACTTC. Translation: CASSEALTYEQYF.

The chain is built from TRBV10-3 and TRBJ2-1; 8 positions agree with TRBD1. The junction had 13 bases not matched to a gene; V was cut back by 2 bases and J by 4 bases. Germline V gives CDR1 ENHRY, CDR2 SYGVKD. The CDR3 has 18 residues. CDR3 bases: TGTGCCATCAGTGAGATGGGGGGCAGGGGGCAACCTTACAATGAGCAGTTCTTC. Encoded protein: CAISEMGGRGQPYNEQFF.

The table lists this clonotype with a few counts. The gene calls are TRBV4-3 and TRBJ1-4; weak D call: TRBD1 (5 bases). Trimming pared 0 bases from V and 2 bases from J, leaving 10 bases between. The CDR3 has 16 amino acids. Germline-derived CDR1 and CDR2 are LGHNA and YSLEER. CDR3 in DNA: TGCGCCAGCAGCCAAGATAGGGGTTGGACTAATGAAAAACTGTTTTTT. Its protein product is CASSQDRGWTNEKLFF.

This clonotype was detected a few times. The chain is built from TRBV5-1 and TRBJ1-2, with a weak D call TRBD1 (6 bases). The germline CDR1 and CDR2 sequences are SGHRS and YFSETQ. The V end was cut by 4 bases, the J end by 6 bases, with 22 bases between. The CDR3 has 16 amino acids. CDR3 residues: CASSEDSYPGGDGYTF. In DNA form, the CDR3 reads TGCGCCAGCAGCGAGGACAGTTACCCCGGTGGTGATGGCTACACCTTC.

The CDR3 region is CAISEGLGGGGYNEQFF. CDR3 bases: TGTGCCATCAGTGAAGGGTTAGGTGGCGGGGGGTACAATGAGCAGTTCTTC. The chain is built from TRBV10-3 and TRBJ2-1; 8 positions agree with TRBD2. After removal of 3 bases from V and 4 bases from J, the junction contained 11 bases not matched to a gene. The CDR3 runs 17 residues. Germline values: CDR1 ENHRY, CDR2 SYGVKD.

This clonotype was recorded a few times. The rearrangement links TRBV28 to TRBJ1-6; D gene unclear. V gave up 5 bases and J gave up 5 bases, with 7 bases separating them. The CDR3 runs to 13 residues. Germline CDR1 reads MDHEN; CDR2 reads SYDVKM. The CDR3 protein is CASSDPDNSPLHF. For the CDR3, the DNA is TGTGCCAGCAGTGACCCGGATAATTCACCCCTCCACTTT.

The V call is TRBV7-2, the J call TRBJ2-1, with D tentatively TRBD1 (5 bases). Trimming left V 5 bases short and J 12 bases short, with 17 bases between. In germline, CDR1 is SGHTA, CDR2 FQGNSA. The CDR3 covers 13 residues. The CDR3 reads CASSESPRRGQFF. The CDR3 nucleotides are TGTGCCAGCAGCGAAAGCCCCCGTAGGGGGCAGTTCTTC.

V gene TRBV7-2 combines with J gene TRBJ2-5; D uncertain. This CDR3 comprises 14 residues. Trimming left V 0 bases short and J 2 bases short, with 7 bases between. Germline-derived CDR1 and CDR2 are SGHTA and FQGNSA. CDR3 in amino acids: CASSLAWRQETQYF. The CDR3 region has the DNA TGTGCCAGCAGCTTAGCTTGGCGGCAAGAGACCCAGTACTTC. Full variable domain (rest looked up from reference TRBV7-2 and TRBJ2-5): GAGVSQSPSNKVTEKGKDVELRCDPISGHTALYWYRQSLGQGLEFLIYFQGNSAPDKSGLPSDRFSAERTGGSVSTLTIQRTQQEDSAVYLCASSLAWRQETQYFGPGTRLLVL.

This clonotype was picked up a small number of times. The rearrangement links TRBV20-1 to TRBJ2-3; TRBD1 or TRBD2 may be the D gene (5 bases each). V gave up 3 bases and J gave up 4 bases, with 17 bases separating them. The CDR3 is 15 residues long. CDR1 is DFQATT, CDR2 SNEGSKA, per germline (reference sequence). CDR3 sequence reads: CSASRQRTRADTQYF. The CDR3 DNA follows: TGCAGTGCTAGTCGACAGCGGACCAGGGCAGATACGCAGTATTTT.

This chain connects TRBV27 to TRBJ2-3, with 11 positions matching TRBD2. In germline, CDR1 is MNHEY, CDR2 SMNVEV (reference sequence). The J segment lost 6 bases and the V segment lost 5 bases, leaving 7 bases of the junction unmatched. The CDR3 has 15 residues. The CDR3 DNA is TGTGCCAGCAGTAACCAACTAGCGGGAGTGGATACGCAGTATTTT. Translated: CASSNQLAGVDTQYF.

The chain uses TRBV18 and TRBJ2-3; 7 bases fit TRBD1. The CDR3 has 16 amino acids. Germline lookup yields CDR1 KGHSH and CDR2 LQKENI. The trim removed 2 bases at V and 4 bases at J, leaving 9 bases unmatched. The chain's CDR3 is CASSPMTGQGADTQYF. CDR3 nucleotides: TGTGCCAGCTCACCAATGACAGGGCAAGGTGCAGATACGCAGTATTTT.

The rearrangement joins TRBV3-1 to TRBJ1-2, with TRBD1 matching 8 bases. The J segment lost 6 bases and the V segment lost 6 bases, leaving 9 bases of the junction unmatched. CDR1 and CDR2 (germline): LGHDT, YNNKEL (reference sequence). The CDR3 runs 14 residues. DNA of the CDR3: TGTGCCAGCAGTCCCCCGGACAGGGTGGATGGCTACACCTTC. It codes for CASSPPDRVDGYTF.

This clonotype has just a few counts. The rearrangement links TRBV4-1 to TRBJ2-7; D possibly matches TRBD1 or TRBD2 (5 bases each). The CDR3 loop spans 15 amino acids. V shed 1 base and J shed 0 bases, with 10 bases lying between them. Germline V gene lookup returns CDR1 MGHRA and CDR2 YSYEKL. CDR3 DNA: TGCGCCAGCAGCCAAGGGGGGATGCCCTCCTACGAGCAGTACTTC. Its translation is CASSQGGMPSYEQYF.

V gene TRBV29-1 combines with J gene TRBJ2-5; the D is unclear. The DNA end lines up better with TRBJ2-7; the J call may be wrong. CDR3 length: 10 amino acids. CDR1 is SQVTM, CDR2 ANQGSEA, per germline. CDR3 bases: TGCAGCGTTCTAAACGACGAGCAGTACTTC. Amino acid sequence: CSVLNDEQYF.

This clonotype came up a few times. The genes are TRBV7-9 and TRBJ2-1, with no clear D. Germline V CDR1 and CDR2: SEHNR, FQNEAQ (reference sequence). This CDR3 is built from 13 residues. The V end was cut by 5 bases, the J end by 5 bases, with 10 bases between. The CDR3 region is CASSLGINNEQFF. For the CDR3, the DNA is TGTGCCAGCAGCCTAGGGATCAACAATGAGCAGTTCTTC.

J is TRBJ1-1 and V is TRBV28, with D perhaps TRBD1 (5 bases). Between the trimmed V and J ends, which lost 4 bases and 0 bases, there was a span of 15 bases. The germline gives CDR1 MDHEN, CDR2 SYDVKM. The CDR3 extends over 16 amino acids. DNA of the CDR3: TGTGCCAGCAGTTCAGCGTCGGGGCGGATGAACACTGAAGCTTTCTTT. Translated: CASSSASGRMNTEAFF.

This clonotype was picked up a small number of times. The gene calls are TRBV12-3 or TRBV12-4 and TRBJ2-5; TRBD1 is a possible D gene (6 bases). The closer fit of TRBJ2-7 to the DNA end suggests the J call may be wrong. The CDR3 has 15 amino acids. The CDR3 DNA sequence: TGTGCCAGCGGCCGAGGGGCAGGGGACCTCTACGAGCAGTACTTC. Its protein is CASGRGAGDLYEQYF.